Listed here are 27 T cell receptor beta chains from one sample, sequenced in a study of early T cells in non-severe SARS-CoV-2 infection. In TCRdb, the 5' RACE reads were re-called with MiXCR into one record per CDR3 protein. The sample includes some 30,000 distinct CDR3 sequences, roughly 4.5% seen only once; the top ten take over 6.5%. Sequencing was performed on whole blood. Receptors originate from an adult who was a healthcare worker with PCR-confirmed SARS-CoV-2 infection or an uninfected control (not recorded which).

The chain employs TRBV29-1 and TRBJ1-1, with D uncertain. The CDR3 has 12 amino acids. Germline values: CDR1 SQVTM, CDR2 ANQGSEA. V was cut by 3 bases and J by 8 bases, with 13 bases left in between. CDR3: CSVDTLAVEAFF. CDR3 coding DNA: TGCAGCGTTGATACACTGGCAGTCGAAGCTTTCTTT.

There are a few counts of this clonotype. As DNA, the CDR3 is TGTGCCAGTACCCCTCCAACGAACCGTCAGCCCCAGCATTTT. Amino acid sequence: CASTPPTNRQPQHF. The rearrangement uses TRBV19 and TRBJ1-5; D is unclear. The germline V and J ends were trimmed by 7 bases and 6 bases, with 16 bases remaining between them. The CDR3 totals 14 residues. Germline loops: CDR1 LNHDA, CDR2 SQIVND (reference sequence).

This clonotype has more than one count but fewer than ten. The chain joins TRBV7-2 to TRBJ2-1; D ambiguous. Germline values: CDR1 SGHTA, CDR2 FQGNSA. This CDR3 has 14 residues. Deletions cut 4 bases from V and 1 base from J, with 8 bases between. CDR3 bases: TGTGCCAGCAGCTCGTCAACTTCCTACAATGAGCAGTTCTTC. Translated, it gives CASSSSTSYNEQFF.

There are many counts of this clonotype. The V and J genes are TRBV7-6 and TRBJ1-6; D uncertain. Trimming cost V 2 bases and J 0 bases, with 14 bases left between them. CDR3 length: 18 residues. In germline, CDR1 is SGHVS, CDR2 FNYEAQ. The CDR3 DNA sequence: TGTGCCAGCAGCTTAAATTCGAGGGAAGGCTCCTATAATTCACCCCTCCACTTT. Residues: CASSLNSREGSYNSPLHF.

The rearrangement links TRBV25-1 to TRBJ2-5, with a possible D match to TRBD1 (5 bases). With 3 bases removed from V and 4 bases from J, the gap between germline ends came to 9 bases. CDR1 and CDR2 (germline): MGHDK, SYGVNS. The CDR3 consists of 13 residues. This CDR3 is CASSDAGRETQYF. In DNA form, the CDR3 reads TGTGCCAGCAGTGATGCAGGGCGAGAGACCCAGTACTTC.

By frequency in the sample, this clonotype is medium-sized. The rearrangement joins TRBV29-1 to TRBJ1-2; the D is unclear. The CDR3 consists of 15 residues. V was shortened by 1 base and J by 0 bases, with 12 bases between the two germline ends. Germline V gene data show CDR1 as SQVTM and CDR2 as ANQGSEA. DNA for the CDR3: TGCAGCGTTGAAGGGTCTAGATTGGCTAACTATGGCTACACCTTC. Protein product: CSVEGSRLANYGYTF.

This clonotype appeared many times. J is TRBJ1-6 and V is TRBV12-3 or TRBV12-4; D is unresolved. The CDR3 covers 13 residues. The ends were cut back, 3 bases at V and 14 bases at J, with 14 bases in the middle. In DNA form, the CDR3 reads TGTGCCAGCAGTTTGTCGGGAGGCAGGACCCTCCACTTT. Translated, it gives CASSLSGGRTLHF.

This clonotype was seen at least ten times. The chain couples TRBV3-1 to TRBJ2-3, with TRBD2 matching 12 bases. The CDR3 spans 16 residues. Germline-derived CDR1 and CDR2 are LGHDT and YNNKEL (reference sequence). V lost 3 bases and J lost 5; bases outside the gene matches: 6. CDR3 amino acids: CASSHVTSGGIDTQYF. In DNA, the CDR3 is TGTGCCAGCAGCCACGTGACTAGCGGGGGAATAGATACGCAGTATTTT.

The table lists this clonotype with many counts. The chain couples TRBV5-1 to TRBJ1-3; D remains unclear. Deletions cut 2 bases from V and 0 bases from J, with 12 bases between. Germline V gene sequence: CDR1 SGHRS, CDR2 YFSETQ. The CDR3 sequence is 16 residues long. The CDR3 DNA follows: TGCGCCAGCAGCTTAGACTCATCGGACTCTGGAAACACCATATATTTT. Residues: CASSLDSSDSGNTIYF.

This clonotype was detected many times. The rearrangement links TRBV2 to TRBJ1-2; D remains unclear. This CDR3 has 13 amino acids. Trimming stripped 1 base from V and 3 bases from J, with 6 bases between. CDR1 is SNHLY, CDR2 FYNNEI, per germline. The CDR3 DNA reads TGTGCCAGCAGTGAAGGGGGATACTATGGCTACACCTTC. Protein sequence: CASSEGGYYGYTF.

At least ten counts were recorded for this clonotype. V gene TRBV20-1 combines with J gene TRBJ1-1, with D maybe TRBD1 (5 bases). The CDR3 extends over 13 amino acids. Trimming stripped 3 bases from V and 3 bases from J, with 11 bases between. The germline gives CDR1 DFQATT, CDR2 SNEGSKA (reference sequence). Here the CDR3 reads CSARVGLHTEAFF. The DNA of the CDR3 is TGCAGTGCTAGGGTGGGGCTTCACACTGAAGCTTTCTTT.

This rearrangement joins TRBV6-5 to TRBJ2-7, with 7 bases aligning to TRBD1. V shed 10 bases and J 0 bases; nucleotides not matched to a gene: 6. The germline V gene has CDR1 MNHEY and CDR2 SVGAGI. The CDR3 covers 13 residues. CDR3 in DNA: TGTGCCACGGGACAGAGGAGCTCCTACGAGCAGTACTTC. Its translation: CATGQRSSYEQYF.

This clonotype was seen a handful of times. The chain combines TRBV7-2 with TRBJ2-2, with 8 nucleotides matching TRBD2. The CDR3 loop spans 14 amino acids. Germline-derived CDR1 and CDR2 are SGHTA and FQGNSA. J lost 7 bases, V lost 5 bases, and 6 bases had no gene match. CDR3 region: CASSPGGFIGELFF. CDR3 nucleotides: TGTGCCAGCAGCCCGGGAGGGTTCATCGGGGAGCTGTTTTTT.

This clonotype was seen many times. Since the CDR3 does not end with the conserved phenylalanine or tryptophan, this likely comes from a read error. The gene calls are TRBV12-3 or TRBV12-4 and TRBJ2-2, with 9 bases matching TRBD1. The trim removed 6 bases at V and 4 bases at J, leaving 6 bases unmatched. The length of the CDR3 is 15 residues. CDR3 nucleotide sequence: TGTGCCAGCAGCAGGACAGGGGTGGTCACCGGGGAGCTGTTTTCT. It is translated as CASSRTGVVTGELFS.

This clonotype was recorded at least ten times. The chain has TRBV6-6 and TRBJ2-5, with 11 positions matching TRBD2. The germline V gene encodes CDR1 MNHNY and CDR2 SVGAGI (reference sequence). This CDR3 is 16 amino acids long. V gave up 4 bases and J gave up 7 bases; unmatched junction bases: 11. CDR3 coding DNA: TGTGCCAGCAGTTCCGGGACTAGCGGCGCCCTTGGGACCCAGTACTTC. Its protein product is CASSSGTSGALGTQYF.

The chain joins TRBV11-2 to TRBJ2-3, with 9 positions matching TRBD2. Germline values: CDR1 SGHAT, CDR2 FQNNGV. With V trimmed by 2 bases and J by 6 bases, 6 bases remained unmatched. The CDR3 length is 15 residues. The CDR3 nucleotides read TGTGCCAGCAGCTTAAGGGGACTAGCCTCCGATACGCAGTATTTT. Its translation is CASSLRGLASDTQYF.

This clonotype was recorded many times. V and J are TRBV2 and TRBJ1-1; 7 bases fit TRBD1. The trim removed 4 bases at V and 2 bases at J, leaving 4 bases unmatched. The germline V gene encodes CDR1 SNHLY and CDR2 FYNNEI. The CDR3 length is 14 residues. In nucleotides, the CDR3 is TGTGCCAGCAGTGGCGACAGGGCAAACACTGAAGCTTTCTTT. Protein sequence: CASSGDRANTEAFF.

The sample holds many counts of this clonotype. The CDR3 here is CASREGQTTEAFF. The CDR3 bases are TGCGCCAGCAGAGAAGGACAGACCACTGAAGCTTTCTTT. V and J are TRBV10-1 and TRBJ1-1, with D tentatively TRBD1 (6 bases). Germline loops: CDR1 WNHNN, CDR2 SYGVQD (reference sequence). The CDR3 length is 13 residues. Deletions cut 6 bases from V and 4 bases from J, with 12 bases between.

In its sample, this clonotype was seen a few times. The rearrangement uses TRBV5-1 and TRBJ2-1; D is undetermined. Germline loops: CDR1 SGHRS, CDR2 YFSETQ. Trimming pared 0 bases from V and 1 base from J, leaving 5 bases between. The CDR3 contains 14 residues. For the CDR3, the DNA is TGCGCCAGCAGCTTGGGAGGATCCTACAATGAGCAGTTCTTC. Translated: CASSLGGSYNEQFF.

This clonotype was found many times. V and J are TRBV18 and TRBJ2-2, with D uncertain. Trimming took 1 base from V and 5 from J, leaving 8 bases between them. Germline V gene data show CDR1 as KGHSH and CDR2 as LQKENI. The CDR3 loop spans 14 amino acids. The CDR3 region is CASSPQSRTGELFF. The CDR3 bases are TGTGCCAGCTCACCACAATCTAGAACCGGGGAGCTGTTTTTT. Full variable domain (missing parts from reference TRBV18 and TRBJ2-2): NAGVMQNPRHLVRRRGQEARLRCSPMKGHSHVYWYRQLPEEGLKFMVYLQKENIIDESGMPKERFSAEFPKEGPSILRIQQVVRGDSAAYFCASSPQSRTGELFFGEGSRLTVL.

This clonotype was counted at least ten times. The CDR3 spells CASRADKNHNEQFF. CDR3 sequence (DNA): TGTGCCAGCAGGGCGGACAAGAACCACAATGAGCAGTTCTTC. The chain has TRBV7-2 and TRBJ2-1, with a tentative D call TRBD1 (5 bases). Germline V lookup: CDR1 SGHTA, CDR2 FQGNSA. This CDR3 comprises 14 residues. The V end was cut by 6 bases, the J end by 5 bases, with 14 bases between.

This clonotype was recorded at least ten times. The chain couples TRBV20-1 to TRBJ2-7; no clear D gene. The V gene lost 7 bases and the J gene lost 3 bases, with 10 bases spanning the gap. Germline V CDR1 and CDR2: DFQATT, SNEGSKA (reference sequence). The CDR3 loop spans 11 amino acids. DNA for the CDR3: TGCAGTGGAGAGTTCCTCTACGAGCAGTACTTC. Its protein is CSGEFLYEQYF.

This clonotype appeared many times. The gene calls are TRBV4-1 and TRBJ1-5; 11 bases are shared with TRBD1. Germline V gives CDR1 MGHRA, CDR2 YSYEKL. V lost 5 bases and J lost 6; bases outside the gene matches: 9. The CDR3 is 16 residues long. The DNA of the CDR3 is TGCGCCAGCAGCGTTCAAGAGGGACAGGGGGTTCAGCCCCAGCATTTT. Protein: CASSVQEGQGVQPQHF.

This clonotype was counted many times. At one of its ends the junction is not consistent with the germline gene, which may arise from a read error. The rearrangement joins TRBV11-2 to TRBJ1-3, with TRBD1 matching over 7 bases. Germline V CDR1 and CDR2: SGHAT, FQNNGV. The CDR3 loop spans 17 amino acids. This chain's CDR3 is CASSSGRTGPSENTIYF. CDR3 bases: TGTGCCAGCAGCTCCGGGAGGACAGGCCCCTCTGAAAACACCATATATTTT.

V is TRBV18 and J is TRBJ2-2, with D possibly called TRBD1 or TRBD2 (5 bases each). V gave up 0 bases and J gave up 3 bases, with 8 bases separating them. The CDR3 runs to 15 residues. Germline V gene lookup returns CDR1 KGHSH and CDR2 LQKENI. CDR3: CASSPPGEDTGELFF. CDR3 nucleotides: TGTGCCAGCTCACCACCGGGGGAAGACACCGGGGAGCTGTTTTTT.

This clonotype showed up many times. The chain recombines TRBV19 with TRBJ1-2, with D unclear. CDR1 is LNHDA, CDR2 SQIVND, per germline (reference sequence). Trimming took off 4 bases at V and 8 bases at J, with 11 bases between the two ends. The CDR3 consists of 12 residues. The DNA for the CDR3 is TGTGCCAGTAGTACCGGACTTGTCGGCTACACCTTC. This encodes CASSTGLVGYTF.

This clonotype has ten or more counts. The CDR3 sequence is CASSQIAGGANVLTF. In nucleotides, the CDR3 is TGTGCCAGCAGCCAAATAGCAGGTGGGGCCAACGTCCTGACTTTC. The chain is built from TRBV6-2 or TRBV6-3 and TRBJ2-6; no definite D call. V was pared by 6 bases and J by 3 bases, with 12 bases between. The germline gives CDR1 MNHEY, CDR2 SVGEGT. The CDR3 totals 15 residues.